These 14 T cell receptor beta chains were sequenced from one sample in a study of early stage breast cancer tumors. Generated by immunoSEQ multiplex PCR, the TCRdb table keeps only in-frame clones and is missing some. The sample has tens of thousands of clones; about four fifths are singletons. Sequencing input: blood. The source of these receptors is a person aged 45 to 60 with breast cancer.

The V call is TRBV6-1, the J call TRBJ1-1; weak D call: TRBD1 (5 bases). Germline CDR1 reads MNHNS; CDR2 reads SASEGT. V was trimmed by 5 bases and J by 5 bases, leaving 12 bases between them. CDR3 size: 13 residues. The CDR3 loop reads CASSHFGGTEAFF. The CDR3 DNA sequence: TGTGCCAGCAGTCATTTCGGGGGGACTGAAGCTTTCTTT.

V and J are TRBV30 and TRBJ2-5, with D unclear. Deletions cut 0 bases from V and 5 bases from J, with 10 bases between. The CDR3 spans 13 residues. Germline V CDR1 and CDR2: GTSNPN, SVGIG (reference sequence). The CDR3 region has the DNA TGTGCCTGGAGTGTTGACACGTCGGAGACCCAGTACTTC. Translated, it gives CAWSVDTSETQYF.

The chain combines TRBV6-5 with TRBJ1-1; D gene unclear. V lost 7 bases and J 0 bases, leaving 9 bases between the germline ends. From germline, CDR1 is MNHEY and CDR2 SVGAGI. The CDR3 loop spans 13 amino acids. The chain's CDR3 is CASKRSMNTEAFF. CDR3 coding DNA: TGTGCCAGCAAAAGGAGCATGAACACTGAAGCTTTCTTT.

The chain has TRBV27 and TRBJ1-1; the D is unclear. The CDR3 sequence is 13 residues long. Germline CDR1 MNHEY, CDR2 SMNVEV (reference sequence). V was shortened by 5 bases and J by 2 bases, with 9 bases between the two germline ends. The CDR3 reads CASSTLANTEAFF. The DNA of the CDR3 is TGTGCCAGCAGTACCCTGGCAAACACTGAAGCTTTCTTT.

The chain combines TRBV10-1 with TRBJ1-2; D may be TRBD1 (6 bases). Trimming removed 0 bases at V and 6 bases at J, with 8 bases between. CDR1 and CDR2 (germline): WNHNN, SYGVQD (reference sequence). This CDR3 region has 13 residues. CDR3 sequence reads: CASSESRQDGYTF. The CDR3 nucleotides are TGCGCCAGCAGTGAGTCCCGACAGGATGGCTACACCTTC.

The table lists this clone with a few counts. The gene calls are TRBV6-1 and TRBJ2-7, with TRBD1 matching over 7 bases. The CDR3 runs 14 residues. The germline V gene has CDR1 MNHNS and CDR2 SASEGT. Trimming took 4 bases from V and 7 from J; bases not matched to a gene: 10. The CDR3 loop is CASSGETGPGEQYF. In nucleotides, the CDR3 is TGTGCCAGCAGTGGCGAGACAGGGCCGGGGGAGCAGTACTTC.

This sequence joins TRBV5-8 and TRBJ2-7; 9 bases fit TRBD1. The CDR3 covers 17 residues. Germline loops: CDR1 SGHTS, CDR2 YDEGEE. The ends lost 4 bases at V and 5 bases at J; junction bases unmatched: 16. CDR3 sequence (DNA): TGTGCCAGCAGCCATCCGACCGAATACAGGGGGCTCGACGAGCAGTACTTC. Translated: CASSHPTEYRGLDEQYF.

This rearrangement joins TRBV6-5 to TRBJ2-2, with D tentatively TRBD1 (5 bases). This CDR3 region has 14 residues. CDR1 is MNHEY, CDR2 SVGAGI, per germline. The V and J ends lost 8 bases and 8 bases respectively, with 18 bases between them. The chain's CDR3 is CASLRTRAEGELFF. The CDR3, as DNA: TGTGCCAGCCTCCGGACCAGGGCGGAAGGGGAGCTGTTTTTT.

The genes are TRBV6-1 and TRBJ1-5; D call uncertain. CDR3 length: 15 amino acids. The germline V gene encodes CDR1 MNHNS and CDR2 SASEGT. The V gene lost 4 bases and the J gene lost 2 bases, with 12 bases spanning the gap. The CDR3 reads CASSGGNRGNQPQHF. CDR3 bases: TGTGCCAGCAGTGGAGGGAATAGGGGCAATCAGCCCCAGCATTTT.

In its sample, this clone was seen a few times. The J gene is TRBJ2-1, the V gene TRBV4-2; 8 positions match TRBD2. The CDR3 runs to 16 residues. Germline V gene lookup returns CDR1 LGHNA and CDR2 YNFKEQ. The J segment lost 5 bases and the V segment lost 0 bases, leaving 6 bases of the junction unmatched. The CDR3 coding sequence is TGTGCCAGCAGCCAAGAGGAAGCGGGGGTGGACAATGAGCAGTTCTTC. Its protein is CASSQEEAGVDNEQFF.

The rearrangement links TRBV7-9 to TRBJ2-7; D is perhaps TRBD1 (5 bases). Trimming shortened V by 1 base and J by 3 bases, and 19 bases separated the two germline ends. The CDR3 consists of 17 residues. The germline gives CDR1 SEHNR, CDR2 FQNEAQ (reference sequence). The CDR3 loop reads CASSLGGVTKEVYEQYF. The CDR3 nucleotides are TGTGCCAGCAGCTTAGGGGGCGTGACAAAGGAAGTCTACGAGCAGTACTTC.

The genes are TRBV6-5 and TRBJ2-5; D is possibly TRBD2 (5 bases). Germline-derived CDR1 and CDR2 are MNHEY and SVGAGI. CDR3 length equals 15 residues. The V and J ends lost 7 bases and 5 bases respectively, with 20 bases between them. The CDR3 here is CASNTPGSGQETQYF. Here the CDR3 DNA reads TGTGCCAGCAACACCCCGGGATCAGGTCAGGAGACCCAGTACTTC.

The rearrangement uses TRBV5-4 and TRBJ2-2, with D possibly TRBD2 on 6 matching bases. The V and J ends lost 4 bases and 6 bases respectively, with 19 bases between them. Germline CDR1 reads SGHNT; CDR2 reads YYREEE (reference sequence). The CDR3 has 16 amino acids. The CDR3 DNA sequence: TGTGCCAGCAGCCATGCTCAGGGAGGCAGGGCCGGGGAGCTGTTTTTT. Translating gives CASSHAQGGRAGELFF.

The chain couples TRBV28 to TRBJ1-1; unclear D gene. CDR3 length: 14 amino acids. CDR1 MDHEN and CDR2 SYDVKM come from the germline V gene. V was trimmed by 1 base and J by 0 bases, leaving 6 bases between them. The chain's CDR3 is CASSLSNLNTEAFF. The CDR3 bases are TGTGCCAGCAGTTTATCGAACTTGAACACTGAAGCTTTCTTT.